This T cell receptor beta chain originates from a study of T-cell reconstitution after alpha-beta-depleted transplantation in children. J was trimmed by 5 bases and V by 5 bases; bases with no gene match: 3. This CDR3 comprises 14 residues. Germline assignment: CDR1 SGHTA and CDR2 FQGTGA. Construction of the TCRbeta library involved unique molecular identifiers. TCRdb called the PCR reads again in MiXCR, with one record for every CDR3 protein. The sample carries about 500,000 distinct CDR3 sequences, 32% recorded once. Sequences were derived from PBMCs from the stem cell graft donor, sampled from the stem cell graft. The TCR sequence derives from a human donor who donated a stem cell graft to a child with aplastic anemia. V is TRBV7-3 and J is TRBJ2-3; 11 nucleotides agree with TRBD2. The CDR3 sequence: CASSTGLAGDTQYF. The CDR3 nucleotides are TGTGCCAGCAGCACCGGACTAGCGGGAGATACGCAGTATTTT.